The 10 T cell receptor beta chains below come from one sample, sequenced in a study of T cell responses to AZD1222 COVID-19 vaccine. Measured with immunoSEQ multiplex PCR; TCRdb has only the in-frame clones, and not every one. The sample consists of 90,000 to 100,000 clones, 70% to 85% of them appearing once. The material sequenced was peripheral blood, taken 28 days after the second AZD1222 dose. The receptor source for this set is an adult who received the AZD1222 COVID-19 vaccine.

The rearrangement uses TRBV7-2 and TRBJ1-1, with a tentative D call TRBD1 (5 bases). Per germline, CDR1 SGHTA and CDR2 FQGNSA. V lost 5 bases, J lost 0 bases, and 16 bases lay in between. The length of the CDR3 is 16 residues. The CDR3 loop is CASSPSGRYMNTEAFF. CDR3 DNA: TGTGCCAGCAGCCCCTCGGGACGGTACATGAACACTGAAGCTTTCTTT.

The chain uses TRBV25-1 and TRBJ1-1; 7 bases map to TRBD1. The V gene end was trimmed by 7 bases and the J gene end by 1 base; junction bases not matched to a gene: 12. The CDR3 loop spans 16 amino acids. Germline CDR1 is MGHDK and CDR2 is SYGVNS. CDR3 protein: CASTNSRTGRNTEAFF. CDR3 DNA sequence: TGTGCCAGCACCAACTCCCGGACAGGAAGGAACACTGAAGCTTTCTTT.

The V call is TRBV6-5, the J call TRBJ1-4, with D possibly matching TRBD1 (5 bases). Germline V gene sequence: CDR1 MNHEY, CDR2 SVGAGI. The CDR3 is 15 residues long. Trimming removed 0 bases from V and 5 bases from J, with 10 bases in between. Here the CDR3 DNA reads TGTGCCAGCAGTTACTCAAGGGGAGGAAATGAAAAACTGTTTTTT. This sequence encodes CASSYSRGGNEKLFF.

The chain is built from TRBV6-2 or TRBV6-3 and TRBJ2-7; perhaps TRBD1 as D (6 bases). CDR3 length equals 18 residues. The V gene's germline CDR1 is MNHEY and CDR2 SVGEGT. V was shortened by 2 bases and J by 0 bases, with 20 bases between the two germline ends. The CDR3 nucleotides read TGTGCCAGCAGTTACACCCCCACCCGGGACAAGAGCTCCTACGAGCAGTACTTC. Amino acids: CASSYTPTRDKSSYEQYF.

The CDR3 DNA is TGTGCCAGCTCACCAGGAGCTCTCACTGAAGCTTTCTTT. As protein: CASSPGALTEAFF. The rearrangement joins TRBV18 to TRBJ1-1; D remains ambiguous. Looked up from germline, CDR1 is KGHSH and CDR2 is LQKENI. Between the trimmed V and J ends, which lost 2 bases and 4 bases, there was a span of 8 bases. The CDR3 totals 13 residues.

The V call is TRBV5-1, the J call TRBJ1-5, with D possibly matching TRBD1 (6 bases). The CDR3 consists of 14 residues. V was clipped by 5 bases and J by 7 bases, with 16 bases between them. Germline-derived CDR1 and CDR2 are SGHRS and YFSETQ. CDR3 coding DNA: TGCGCCAGCAGAGTGGAACAGGGAAACCAGCCCCAGCATTTT. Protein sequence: CASRVEQGNQPQHF.

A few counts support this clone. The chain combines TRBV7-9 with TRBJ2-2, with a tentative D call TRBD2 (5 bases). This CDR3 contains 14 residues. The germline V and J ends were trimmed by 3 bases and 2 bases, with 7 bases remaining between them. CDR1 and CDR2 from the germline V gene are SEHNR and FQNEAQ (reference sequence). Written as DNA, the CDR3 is TGTGCCAGCAGCTTGGCGGGTAACACCGGGGAGCTGTTTTTT. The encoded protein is CASSLAGNTGELFF.

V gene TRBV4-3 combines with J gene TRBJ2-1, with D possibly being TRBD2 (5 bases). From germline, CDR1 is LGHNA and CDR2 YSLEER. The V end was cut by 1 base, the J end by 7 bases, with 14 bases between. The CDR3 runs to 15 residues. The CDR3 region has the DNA TGCGCCAGCAGCCAAGTAGGTCTAGCTCCGAATGAGCAGTTCTTC. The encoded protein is CASSQVGLAPNEQFF.

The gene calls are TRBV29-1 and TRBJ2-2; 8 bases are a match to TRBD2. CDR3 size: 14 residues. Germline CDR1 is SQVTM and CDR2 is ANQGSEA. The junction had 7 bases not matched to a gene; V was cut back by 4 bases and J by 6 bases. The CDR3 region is CSVGGLVVAGELFF. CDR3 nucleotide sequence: TGCAGCGTTGGGGGACTAGTTGTGGCCGGGGAGCTGTTTTTT.

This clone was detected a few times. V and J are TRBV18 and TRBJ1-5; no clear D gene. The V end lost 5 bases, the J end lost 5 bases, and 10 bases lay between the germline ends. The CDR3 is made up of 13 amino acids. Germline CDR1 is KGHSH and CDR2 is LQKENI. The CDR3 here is CASSYTRDQPQHF. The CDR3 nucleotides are TGTGCCAGCTCATATACCCGTGATCAGCCCCAGCATTTT.